The 5 T cell receptor beta chains given below trace back to one sample, sequenced in a study of OX40 agonist ivuxolimab in advanced cancers. The repertoire was sequenced with immunoSEQ multiplex PCR; TCRdb's copy has only in-frame clones and lacks some. The sample records some 16,000 clones, 80% to 85% being singletons. The source was CD4+ or CD8+ T cells sorted from blood, collected in a trial of the OX40 agonist ivuxolimab. The receptors come from an adult with an advanced solid tumor such as melanoma, head and neck, liver or kidney cancer.

This sequence joins TRBV5-5 and TRBJ1-5; TRBD1 matches 8 bases. After removal of 3 bases from V and 5 bases from J, the junction contained 10 bases not matched to a gene. Looked up from germline, CDR1 is SGHKS and CDR2 is YYEKEE (reference sequence). CDR3 length: 16 amino acids. CDR3 sequence: CASSWKSGGQDQPQHF. The DNA of the CDR3 is TGTGCCAGCAGCTGGAAATCAGGGGGCCAGGATCAGCCCCAGCATTTT.

CDR3 sequence: CASSSGGRINSPLHF. CDR3 nucleotide sequence: TGTGCCAGCAGTTCCGGTGGGAGGATTAATTCACCCCTCCACTTT. The gene calls are TRBV7-9 and TRBJ1-6; no reliable D call. CDR3 size: 15 residues. Germline values: CDR1 SEHNR, CDR2 FQNEAQ (reference sequence). V shed 6 bases and J shed 6 bases, with 15 bases lying between them.

J is TRBJ2-5 and V is TRBV11-2; TRBD2 agrees at 8 bases. V dropped 2 bases and J dropped 5; count of bases not matched to a gene: 7. Per the germline V gene, CDR1 is SGHAT and CDR2 is FQNNGV. The CDR3 has 15 residues. For the CDR3, the DNA is TGTGCCAGCAGCTTAATGTCGGGAGGGGTGGAGACCCAGTACTTC. Protein product: CASSLMSGGVETQYF.

The chain uses TRBV9 and TRBJ2-7, with D hard to call. This CDR3 has 13 amino acids. CDR1 and CDR2 (germline): SGDLS, YYNGEE. Trimming removed 0 bases at V and 3 bases at J, with 7 bases between. In nucleotides, the CDR3 is TGTGCCAGCAGCGTAGCGGCAGGCTACGAGCAGTACTTC. Amino acid sequence: CASSVAAGYEQYF.

The chain employs TRBV19 and TRBJ1-5, with 10 bases identical to TRBD1. J lost 3 bases, V lost 6 bases, and 8 bases had no gene match. Looked up from germline, CDR1 is LNHDA and CDR2 is SQIVND (reference sequence). CDR3 length: 16 residues. The CDR3 DNA sequence: TGTGCCAGTAGCGTACCGGGACAGGGGTACAATCAGCCCCAGCATTTT. Residues: CASSVPGQGYNQPQHF.